Below are 2 T cell receptor beta chains sequenced from a single sample in a study of blood T cell repertoires in COVID-19. The protocol was immunoSEQ multiplex PCR, while the TCRdb copy is restricted to in-frame clones and leaves out a portion. This sample yields some 190,000 clones, of which 88% are seen a single time; about 1% belongs to the top ten. The source material was peripheral blood. The receptors come from a man aged 25-45 years with acute or convalescent COVID-19.

The V gene is TRBV6-5, the J gene TRBJ1-1; D is uncertain. The V and J ends lost 6 bases and 11 bases respectively, with 19 bases between them. This CDR3 comprises 13 residues. Germline assignment: CDR1 MNHEY and CDR2 SVGAGI. CDR3 bases: TGTGCCAGCAGCCGACAAGGCGGGCTCATGGCTTTCTTT. This encodes CASSRQGGLMAFF.

This chain connects TRBV11-2 to TRBJ2-7; 9 nucleotides match TRBD1. The CDR3 is 15 amino acids. Looked up from germline, CDR1 is SGHAT and CDR2 is FQNNGV. V lost 5 bases and J lost 3; bases outside the gene matches: 8. This CDR3 is CASSPGQGQLYEQYF. The CDR3 bases are TGTGCCAGCAGCCCCGGACAGGGGCAACTCTACGAGCAGTACTTC.